Listed here are 11 T cell receptor beta chains from one sample, sequenced in a study of blood T cell repertoires in COVID-19. Using immunoSEQ multiplex PCR, the repertoire was profiled, and TCRdb retains in-frame clones only, with some absent. Of approximately 140,000 clones in the sample, 88% were seen once. Sequenced material: peripheral blood. These receptors all stem from a human donor with COVID-19, enrolled during active disease. The donor label of this sample is uncertain.

V is TRBV27 and J is TRBJ1-6; tentative D call: TRBD1 (6 bases). Germline V gene lookup returns CDR1 MNHEY and CDR2 SMNVEV (reference sequence). The CDR3 sequence is 14 residues long. Trimming removed 3 bases at V and 4 bases at J, with 7 bases between. The CDR3 loop reads CASSLTGYNSPLHF. CDR3 sequence (DNA): TGTGCCAGCAGTTTGACAGGTTATAATTCACCCCTCCACTTT.

The V and J genes are TRBV6-6 and TRBJ2-3; D may be TRBD2 (6 bases). Trimming shortened V by 5 bases and J by 4 bases, and 22 bases separated the two germline ends. CDR3 length: 17 amino acids. The germline CDR1 and CDR2 sequences are MNHNY and SVGAGI (reference sequence). CDR3 sequence (DNA): TGTGCCAGCAGTCCGGGGCTTTGGGACTCGGGAGCAGATACGCAGTATTTT. It is translated as CASSPGLWDSGADTQYF.

This chain uses TRBV5-5 with TRBJ2-1; TRBD1 aligns across 11 bases. Looked up from germline, CDR1 is SGHKS and CDR2 is YYEKEE (reference sequence). After removal of 6 bases from V and 7 bases from J, the junction contained 12 bases not matched to a gene. The CDR3 covers 16 residues. The CDR3 nucleotides are TGTGCCAGCATCAGCTCCAGGGACAGGGGGAGGAATGAGCAGTTCTTC. Its translation: CASISSRDRGRNEQFF.

The chain uses TRBV6-1 and TRBJ2-7; 7 nucleotides agree with TRBD2. Germline CDR1 MNHNS, CDR2 SASEGT. The CDR3 has 13 residues. V trimming: 3 bases; J trimming: 2 bases; junction bases outside the gene matches: 1. The CDR3 spells CASSEGGAYEQYF. The CDR3 DNA reads TGTGCCAGCAGTGAGGGAGGGGCCTACGAGCAGTACTTC.

The chain recombines TRBV7-9 with TRBJ2-3; D not certain. Trimming cost V 3 bases and J 4 bases, with 2 bases left between them. Germline CDR1 reads SEHNR; CDR2 reads FQNEAQ (reference sequence). The CDR3 totals 11 residues. The CDR3 DNA reads as TGTGCCAGCAGCTTCGCAGATACGCAGTATTTT. It yields the protein CASSFADTQYF. Full variable domain (outside the CDR3, taken from reference TRBV7-9 and TRBJ2-3): DTGVSQNPRHKITKRGQNVTFRCDPISEHNRLYWYRQTLGQGPEFLTYFQNEAQLEKSRLLSDRFSAERPKGSFSTLEIQRTEQGDSAMYLCASSFADTQYFGPGTRLTVL.

The chain is built from TRBV19 and TRBJ1-6, with 7 bases matching TRBD1. This CDR3 has 15 amino acids. Germline V gene data show CDR1 as LNHDA and CDR2 as SQIVND (reference sequence). V shed 6 bases, J shed 7 bases, and the junction held 9 bases outside the gene matches. The chain's CDR3 is CASSPPQGQNSPLHF. The CDR3 region has the DNA TGTGCCAGTAGCCCGCCGCAGGGACAGAATTCACCCCTCCACTTT.

The genes are TRBV11-2 and TRBJ1-2; 10 bases agree with TRBD1. After removal of 5 bases from V and 7 bases from J, the junction contained 7 bases not matched to a gene. Germline CDR1 SGHAT, CDR2 FQNNGV. This CDR3 contains 14 residues. CDR3 in DNA: TGTGCCAGCAGCCCCCGACAGGGGGCTACTGGCTACACCTTC. Protein product: CASSPRQGATGYTF. The whole variable domain, remainder taken from reference TRBV11-2 and TRBJ1-2, is EAGVAQSPRYKIIEKRQSVAFWCNPISGHATLYWYQQILGQGPKLLIQFQNNGVVDDSQLPKDRFSAERLKGVDSTLKIQPAKLEDSAVYLCASSPRQGATGYTFGSGTRLTVV.

The J gene is TRBJ2-7, the V gene TRBV2; 7 nucleotides align to TRBD2. CDR1 SNHLY and CDR2 FYNNEI come from the germline V gene. The CDR3 length is 11 residues. V shed 6 bases and J 4 bases; nucleotides not matched to a gene: 0. DNA of the CDR3: TGTGCCAGCAGGGGACTATACGAGCAGTACTTC. This encodes CASRGLYEQYF.

Remarks on this clone: Mismatch with germline at one junction end may stem from a read error. The rearrangement links TRBV10-3 to TRBJ2-1, with 15 bases identical to TRBD2. Looked up from germline, CDR1 is ENHRY and CDR2 is SYGVKD. The CDR3 totals 14 residues. CDR3 residues: CAIGTSGRYSEQFF. Here the CDR3 DNA reads TGTGCCATCGGGACTAGCGGGAGGTACAGTGAGCAGTTCTTC.

The chain has TRBV6-1 and TRBJ2-7, with 7 bases that match TRBD2. The CDR3 is 16 amino acids. In germline, CDR1 is MNHNS, CDR2 SASEGT. V trimming: 0 bases; J trimming: 2 bases; junction bases outside the gene matches: 7. Here the CDR3 reads CASSEAGRGGPYEQYF. The CDR3 DNA reads TGTGCCAGCAGTGAAGCTGGTCGGGGAGGGCCCTACGAGCAGTACTTC.

The V and J genes are TRBV14 and TRBJ1-6; 7 bases match TRBD1. The CDR3 contains 15 residues. Trimming removed 0 bases from V and 8 bases from J; junction bases left unmatched: 4. Germline lookup yields CDR1 SGHDN and CDR2 FVKESK. In DNA, the CDR3 is TGTGCCAGCAGCCAAGACCGGGACAGCTATTCACCCCTCCACTTT. It encodes CASSQDRDSYSPLHF.